Each of the 3 T cell receptor beta chains below was sequenced from the same sample in a study of blood T cell repertoires in COVID-19. Clones were sequenced by immunoSEQ multiplex PCR, and TCRdb holds only the in-frame ones, with some missing. The table includes 65,000 to 90,000 clones, around 83% detected once. Specimen: peripheral blood. The receptor set was obtained from an older woman with acute or convalescent COVID-19.

This clone has a single count. V is TRBV12-3 or TRBV12-4 and J is TRBJ1-1; 7 positions agree with TRBD1. Unmatched junction bases numbered 11, after V lost 6 bases and J lost 10 bases. The CDR3 has 13 residues. The CDR3 DNA sequence: TGTGCCAGCAGGGAAACGGGACAGCGACCAGCTTTCTTT. Protein: CASRETGQRPAFF.

The chain has TRBV9 and TRBJ1-2, with TRBD1 identical over 10 bases. Germline values: CDR1 SGDLS, CDR2 YYNGEE. The V gene end was trimmed by 4 bases and the J gene end by 7 bases; junction bases not matched to a gene: 7. The CDR3 spans 14 residues. The CDR3 coding sequence is TGTGCCAGCAGCTTTGGACAGGGGGAGTCTGGCTACACCTTC. This codes for CASSFGQGESGYTF.

The V call is TRBV5-1, the J call TRBJ2-5; tentatively, D is TRBD2 (7 bases). The CDR3 loop spans 16 amino acids. Germline assignment: CDR1 SGHRS and CDR2 YFSETQ. V was pared by 6 bases and J by 1 base, with 19 bases between. The CDR3 DNA sequence: TGCGCCAGCAACCCCGGGGCGGGGGCACTCCAAGAGACCCAGTACTTC. Translation: CASNPGAGALQETQYF.